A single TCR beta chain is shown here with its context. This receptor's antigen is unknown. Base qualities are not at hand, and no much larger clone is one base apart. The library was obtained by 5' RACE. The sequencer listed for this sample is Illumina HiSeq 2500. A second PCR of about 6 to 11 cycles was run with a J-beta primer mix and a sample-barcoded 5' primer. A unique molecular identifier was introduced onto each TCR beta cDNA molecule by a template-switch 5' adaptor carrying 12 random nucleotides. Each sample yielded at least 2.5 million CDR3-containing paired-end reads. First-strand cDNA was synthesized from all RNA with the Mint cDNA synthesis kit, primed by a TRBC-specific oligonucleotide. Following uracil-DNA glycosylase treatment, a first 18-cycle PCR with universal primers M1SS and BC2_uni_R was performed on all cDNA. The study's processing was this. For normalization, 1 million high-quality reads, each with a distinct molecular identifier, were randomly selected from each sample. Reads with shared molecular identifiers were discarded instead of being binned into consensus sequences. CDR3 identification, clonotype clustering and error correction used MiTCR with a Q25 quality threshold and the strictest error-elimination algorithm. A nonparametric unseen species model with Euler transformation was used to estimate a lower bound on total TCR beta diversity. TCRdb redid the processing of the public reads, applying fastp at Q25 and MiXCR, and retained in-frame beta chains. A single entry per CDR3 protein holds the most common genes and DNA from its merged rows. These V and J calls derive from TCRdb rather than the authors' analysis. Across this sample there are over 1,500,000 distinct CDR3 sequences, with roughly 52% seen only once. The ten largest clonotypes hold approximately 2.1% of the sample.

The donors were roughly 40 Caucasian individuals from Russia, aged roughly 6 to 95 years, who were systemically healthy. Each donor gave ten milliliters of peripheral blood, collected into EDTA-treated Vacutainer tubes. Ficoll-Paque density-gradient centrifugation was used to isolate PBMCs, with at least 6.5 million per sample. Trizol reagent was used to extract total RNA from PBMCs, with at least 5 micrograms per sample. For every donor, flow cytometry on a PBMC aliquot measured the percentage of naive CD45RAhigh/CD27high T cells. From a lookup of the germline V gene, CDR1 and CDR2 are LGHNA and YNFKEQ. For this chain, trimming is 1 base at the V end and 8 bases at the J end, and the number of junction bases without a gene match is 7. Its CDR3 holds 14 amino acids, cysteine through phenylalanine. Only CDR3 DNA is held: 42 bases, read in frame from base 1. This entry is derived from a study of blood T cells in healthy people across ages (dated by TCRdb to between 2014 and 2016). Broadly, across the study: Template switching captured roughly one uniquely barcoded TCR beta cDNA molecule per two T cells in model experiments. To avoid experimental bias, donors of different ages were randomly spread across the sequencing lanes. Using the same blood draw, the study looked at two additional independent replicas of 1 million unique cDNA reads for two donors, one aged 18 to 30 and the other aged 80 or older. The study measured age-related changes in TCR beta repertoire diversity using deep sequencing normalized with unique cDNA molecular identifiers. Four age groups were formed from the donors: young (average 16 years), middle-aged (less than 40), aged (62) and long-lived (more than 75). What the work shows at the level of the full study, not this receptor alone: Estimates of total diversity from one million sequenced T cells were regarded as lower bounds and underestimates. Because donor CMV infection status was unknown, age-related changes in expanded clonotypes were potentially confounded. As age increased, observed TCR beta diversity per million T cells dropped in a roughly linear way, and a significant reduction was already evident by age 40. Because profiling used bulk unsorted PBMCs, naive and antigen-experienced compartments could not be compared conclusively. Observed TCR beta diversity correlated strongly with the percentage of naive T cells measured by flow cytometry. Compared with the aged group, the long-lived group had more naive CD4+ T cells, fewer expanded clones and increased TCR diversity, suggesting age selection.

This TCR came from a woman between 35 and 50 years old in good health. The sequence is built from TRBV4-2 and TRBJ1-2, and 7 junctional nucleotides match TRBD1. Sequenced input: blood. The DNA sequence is TGTGCCAGCAGCCAAGGAGACAGGGACGAGGGCTACACCTTC. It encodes CASSQGDRDEGYTF.